The source of this T cell receptor beta chain is a study of blood T cells in healthy people across ages. Study results and caveats: Relative to aged donors, long-lived donors carried more naive CD4+ cells and displayed higher diversity.

In its sample, this clonotype was seen many times. Its specificity is unknown. A second PCR, run for about 6 to 12 cycles, used a sample-barcoded 5' primer plus a J-beta primer mix. In TCRdb, the 5' RACE reads were re-called with MiXCR into one record per CDR3 protein. The table includes 870,000 or so distinct CDR3 sequences, less than 35% detected once. This CDR3 is 14 amino acids long. The germline V gene has CDR1 MNHNS and CDR2 SASEGT. The V gene lost 2 bases and the J gene lost 2 bases, with 9 bases spanning the gap. The sequence was obtained from a woman of 80 years or more in good health. Sequencing input: blood. This rearrangement joins TRBV6-1 to TRBJ2-5; tentatively, D is TRBD1 (6 bases). The CDR3 bases are TGTGCCAGCAGTGAACTACAGGGACAAGAGACCCAGTACTTC. Amino acids: CASSELQGQETQYF.